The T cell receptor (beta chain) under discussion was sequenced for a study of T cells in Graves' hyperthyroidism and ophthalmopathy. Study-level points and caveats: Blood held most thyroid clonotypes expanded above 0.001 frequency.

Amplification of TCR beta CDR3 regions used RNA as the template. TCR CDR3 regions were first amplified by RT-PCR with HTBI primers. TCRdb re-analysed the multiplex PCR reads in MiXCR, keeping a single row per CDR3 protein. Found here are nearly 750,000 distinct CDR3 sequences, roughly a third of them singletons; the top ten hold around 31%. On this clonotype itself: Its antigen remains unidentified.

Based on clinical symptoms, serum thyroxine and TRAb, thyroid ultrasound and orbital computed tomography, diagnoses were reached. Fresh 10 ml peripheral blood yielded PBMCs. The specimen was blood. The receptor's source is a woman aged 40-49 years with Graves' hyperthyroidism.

In nucleotides, the CDR3 is TGCGCCAGCTCTGACGAAGCGGGGGGCGCTTCCTACAATGAGCAGTTCTTC. Its translation: CASSDEAGGASYNEQFF. The V call is TRBV5-1, the J call TRBJ2-7; TRBD2 matches 9 bases. The tail of the sequence fits TRBJ2-1 better, so the J call may be wrong. This CDR3 region has 17 residues. From germline, CDR1 is SGHRS and CDR2 YFSETQ.